The present T cell receptor (beta chain) was sequenced within a study of T cells expressing NK-cell markers. Generation of TCR beta cDNA was performed by 5'RACE template switching incorporating UMIs. TCRdb re-called the 5' RACE reads, yielding one record per CDR3 amino acid sequence without DNA. The sample table includes about 450,000 distinct CDR3 sequences. The sample consisted of blood T cells: a sorted CD56 or NKG2C T cell subset, CD4+ or CD8+ T cells, or bulk PBMC T cells (not recorded which). The clonotype originates from a woman aged 18 to 69 in good health.

The CDR3 loop reads CASSSSRTSGSLYNEQFF. This chain connects TRBV11-2 to TRBJ2-1; TCRdb lists TRBD2, though no DNA is available to test this call. Germline lookup yields CDR1 SGHAT and CDR2 FQNNGV. CDR3 length: 18 residues. Looking up the rest from reference TRBV11-2 and TRBJ2-1 gives the full variable domain: EAGVAQSPRYKIIEKRQSVAFWCNPISGHATLYWYQQILGQGPKLLIQFQNNGVVDDSQLPKDRFSAERLKGVDSTLKIQPAKLEDSAVYLCASSSSRTSGSLYNEQFFGPGTRLTVL.